The entry below gives a single T cell receptor beta chain sequence along with its context. Antigen specificity is unknown. The read ends 3 residues shy of where the CDR3 ends; the end is completed using the germline J gene. V was pared by 6 bases and J by 0 bases, with 18 bases between. This CDR3 has 15 residues. Germline lookup yields CDR1 GTSNPN and CDR2 SVGIG (reference sequence). This sample stems from a study of T cells in women clearing cervical HPV infection. Clones were sequenced by immunoSEQ multiplex PCR, and TCRdb holds only the in-frame ones, with some missing. Its clone listing holds around 17,000 clones. General observations from the study: Cases carried less TRBV6-7 than controls: 0.11% versus 0.16%. CIN3+ cases had significantly higher TCR repertoire richness than controls, but evenness did not differ. Each sample's T-cell count was unknown, possibly confounding richness.

What was sequenced was blood buffy coat. This receptor was obtained from a woman aged 18-70 years with a cervical HPV16 infection that either progressed to CIN3+ or cleared (not recorded which). This chain uses TRBV30 with TRBJ2-7; a weak D match, TRBD2 (5 bases). CDR3 bases read: TGTGCCTGCACATACGGGGATTTATTCTCCTACGAG. The encoded protein is CACTYGDLFSYE. The CDR3 in full is CACTYGDLFSYEQYF.